The sequence of this TCR beta chain was determined in a study of T cells after yellow fever vaccination. Study findings and constraints: Most primary-vaccination clones recurred post-booster (approximately 96% CD4, around 86% CD8).

Template switching by 5'RACE produced TCR cDNA, adding a universal primer site and UMIs. TCRdb used MiXCR to reprocess the 5' RACE reads, holding one entry per CDR3 protein. The data show some 400,000 distinct CDR3 sequences, roughly a sixth seen once. This CDR3 has 15 residues. The germline V gene encodes CDR1 SGHTA and CDR2 FQGNSA. Germline trimming cut 4 bases from V and 5 bases from J; bases unmatched to any gene: 10. At least ten counts were recorded for this clonotype. The target antigen is unknown. This clonotype was obtained from a man aged 18 to 30 who received the YFV17D yellow fever vaccine. The input for sequencing was PBMCs, taken before the yellow fever booster vaccination. The gene calls are TRBV7-2 and TRBJ2-5; 7 bases are a match to TRBD2. This CDR3 reads CASSWTAGVGETQYF. The CDR3 DNA sequence: TGTGCCAGCAGCTGGACGGCGGGGGTTGGGGAGACCCAGTACTTC.